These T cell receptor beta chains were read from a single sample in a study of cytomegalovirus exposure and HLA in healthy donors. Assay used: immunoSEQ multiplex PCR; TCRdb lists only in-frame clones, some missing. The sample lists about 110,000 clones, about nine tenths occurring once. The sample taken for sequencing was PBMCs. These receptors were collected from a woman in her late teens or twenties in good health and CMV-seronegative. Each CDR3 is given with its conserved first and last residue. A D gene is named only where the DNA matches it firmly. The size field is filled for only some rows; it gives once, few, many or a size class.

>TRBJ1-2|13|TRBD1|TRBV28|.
CASLDRSVYGYTF
TGTGCCAGCCTGGACAGGTCTGTTTATGGCTACACCTTC
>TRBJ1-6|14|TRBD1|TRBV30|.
CACPPRDRNSPLHF
TGTGCCTGCCCGCCCCGGGACAGAAATTCACCCCTCCACTTT
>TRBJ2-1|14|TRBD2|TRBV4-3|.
CASSQDRLAGEQFF
TGCGCCAGCAGCCAAGATCGACTAGCGGGTGAGCAGTTCTTC
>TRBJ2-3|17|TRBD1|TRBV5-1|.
CASSLAAGTGGTDTQYF
TGCGCCAGCAGCTTGGCCGCCGGGACAGGGGGAACAGATACGCAGTATTTT
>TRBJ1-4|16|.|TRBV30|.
CAWKKGATLFNEKLFF
TGTGCCTGGAAGAAAGGGGCCACTCTCTTTAATGAAAAACTGTTTTTT
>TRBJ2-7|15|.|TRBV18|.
CASSPRSQGTSEQYF
TGTGCCAGCTCACCACGATCCCAGGGGACCAGCGAGCAGTACTTC
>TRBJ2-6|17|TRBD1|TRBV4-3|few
CASSRVTGDSGANVLTF
TGCGCCAGCAGCCGTGTGACAGGGGACTCTGGGGCCAACGTCCTGACTTTC
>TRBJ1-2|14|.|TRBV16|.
CASSQSTPNYGYTF
TGTGCCAGCAGCCAATCTACACCTAACTATGGCTACACCTTC
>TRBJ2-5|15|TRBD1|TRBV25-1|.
CASSEYRGRQETQYF
TGTGCCAGCAGTGAGTACAGGGGGCGTCAAGAGACCCAGTACTTC
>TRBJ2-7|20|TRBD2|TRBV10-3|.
CAISEPFRGVERELTYEQYF
TGTGCCATCAGTGAGCCCTTTAGGGGCGTCGAGCGGGAGTTAACCTACGAGCAGTACTTC
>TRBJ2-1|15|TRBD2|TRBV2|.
CASSGGTSGYNEQFF
TGTGCCAGCAGCGGGGGGACTAGCGGCTACAATGAGCAGTTCTTC